This TCR beta chain was captured in a study of shared clonotypes between healthy human individuals. At the level of the study: There were three CD4 naive, three CD4 memory, two CD8 naive and one CD8 memory plates per donor. Study-wide points: Some clonotypes were shared by all four sorted-subset donors, while others were not shared. The non-shared ones had lower generation probabilities than the shared ones.

Using immunoSEQ multiplex PCR, the repertoire was profiled, and TCRdb retains in-frame clones only, with some absent. The sample includes approximately 1,500,000 clones, 95% to 99% of them seen just once. A note on this clone: Its target is not known.

The specimen sequenced was naive CD4+ T cells sorted from blood. Subset defined: CD45RA+ positively selected. The source is a man aged 30 to 45 in good health.

In nucleotides, the CDR3 is TGTGCCAGCTCACCACTGACTAGCGGGAGTGACTACAATGAGCAGTTCTTC. This encodes CASSPLTSGSDYNEQFF. The chain employs TRBV18 and TRBJ2-1, with TRBD2 identical over 12 bases. V lost 1 base and J lost 3; bases outside the gene matches: 4. This CDR3 contains 17 residues. Germline V gene lookup returns CDR1 KGHSH and CDR2 LQKENI. The complete variable domain, with remaining parts taken from reference TRBV18 and TRBJ2-1, reads NAGVMQNPRHLVRRRGQEARLRCSPMKGHSHVYWYRQLPEEGLKFMVYLQKENIIDESGMPKERFSAEFPKEGPSILRIQQVVRGDSAAYFCASSPLTSGSDYNEQFFGPGTRLTVL.